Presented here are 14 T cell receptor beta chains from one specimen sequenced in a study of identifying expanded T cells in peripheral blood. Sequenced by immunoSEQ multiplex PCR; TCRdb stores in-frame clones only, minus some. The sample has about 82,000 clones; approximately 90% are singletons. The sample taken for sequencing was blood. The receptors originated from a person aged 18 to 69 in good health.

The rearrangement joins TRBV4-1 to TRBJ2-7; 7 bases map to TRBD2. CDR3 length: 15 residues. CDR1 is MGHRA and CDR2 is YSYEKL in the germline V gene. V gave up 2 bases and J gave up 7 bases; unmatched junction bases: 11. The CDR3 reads CASSQFASGVGEQYF. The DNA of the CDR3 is TGCGCCAGCAGCCAATTCGCCAGCGGGGTGGGGGAGCAGTACTTC.

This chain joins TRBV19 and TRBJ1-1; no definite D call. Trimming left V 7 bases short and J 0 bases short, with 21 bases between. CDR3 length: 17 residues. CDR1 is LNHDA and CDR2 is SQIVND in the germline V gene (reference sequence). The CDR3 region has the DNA TGTGCCAGTACCGACCACCGTGGGCCTACCTTGAACACTGAAGCTTTCTTT. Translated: CASTDHRGPTLNTEAFF.

The CDR3 bases are TGTGCCAGCTTCCGGACCGGGACAGACTACGAGCAGTACTTC. Translated: CASFRTGTDYEQYF. This sequence joins TRBV6-1 and TRBJ2-7; the match to TRBD1 covers 7 bases. Unmatched junction bases numbered 10, after V lost 8 bases and J lost 3 bases. The CDR3 consists of 14 residues. CDR1 MNHNS and CDR2 SASEGT come from the germline V gene.

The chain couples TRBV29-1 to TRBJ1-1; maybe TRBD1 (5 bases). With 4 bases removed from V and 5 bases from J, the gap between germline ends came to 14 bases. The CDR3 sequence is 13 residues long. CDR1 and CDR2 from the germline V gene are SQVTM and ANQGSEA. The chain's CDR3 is CSVAGLWGTEAFF. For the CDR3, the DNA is TGCAGCGTTGCGGGTCTCTGGGGGACTGAAGCTTTCTTT.

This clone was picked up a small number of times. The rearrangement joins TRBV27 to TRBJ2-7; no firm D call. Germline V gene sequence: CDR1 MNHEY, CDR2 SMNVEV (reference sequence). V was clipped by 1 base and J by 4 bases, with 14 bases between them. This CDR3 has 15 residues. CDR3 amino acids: CASSLYYGQQYEQYF. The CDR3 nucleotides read TGTGCCAGCAGTTTATATTACGGGCAGCAGTACGAGCAGTACTTC.

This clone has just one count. The CDR3: CASSLVPPGAETQYF. The CDR3 DNA is TGCGCCAGCAGCTTGGTCCCCCCAGGGGCGGAGACCCAGTACTTC. The chain employs TRBV5-1 and TRBJ2-5; tentative D call: TRBD1 (6 bases). Trimming took 0 bases from V and 5 from J, leaving 14 bases between them. CDR1 and CDR2 from the germline V gene are SGHRS and YFSETQ. The CDR3 has 15 amino acids. Looking up the rest from reference TRBV5-1 and TRBJ2-5 gives the full variable domain: KAGVTQTPRYLIKTRGQQVTLSCSPISGHRSVSWYQQTPGQGLQFLFEYFSETQRNKGNFPGRFSGRQFSNSRSEMNVSTLELGDSALYLCASSLVPPGAETQYFGPGTRLLVL.

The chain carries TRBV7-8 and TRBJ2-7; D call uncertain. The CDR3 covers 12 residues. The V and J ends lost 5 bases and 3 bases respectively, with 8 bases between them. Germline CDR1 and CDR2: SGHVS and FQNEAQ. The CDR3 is CASSRSRYEQYF. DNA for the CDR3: TGTGCCAGCAGCCGCTCCCGCTACGAGCAGTACTTC.

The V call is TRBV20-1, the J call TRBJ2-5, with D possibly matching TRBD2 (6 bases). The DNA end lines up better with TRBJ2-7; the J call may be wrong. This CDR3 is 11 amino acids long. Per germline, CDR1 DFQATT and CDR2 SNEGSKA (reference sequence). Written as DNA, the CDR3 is TGCAGTGCTAGAAGCGGGTACGAGCAGTACTTC. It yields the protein CSARSGYEQYF.

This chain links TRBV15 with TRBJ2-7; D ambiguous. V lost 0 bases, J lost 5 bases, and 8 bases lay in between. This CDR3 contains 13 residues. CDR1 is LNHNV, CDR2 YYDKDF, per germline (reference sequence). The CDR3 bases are TGTGCCACCAGCAGAGAAGACTTAAACGAGCAGTACTTC. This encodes CATSREDLNEQYF.

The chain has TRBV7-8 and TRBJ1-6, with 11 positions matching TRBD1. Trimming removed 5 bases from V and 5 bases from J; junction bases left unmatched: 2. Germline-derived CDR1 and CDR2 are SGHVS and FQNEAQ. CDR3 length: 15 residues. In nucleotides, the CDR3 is TGTGCCAGCAGCCCGGACAGGGGGCATAATTCACCCCTCCACTTT. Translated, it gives CASSPDRGHNSPLHF.

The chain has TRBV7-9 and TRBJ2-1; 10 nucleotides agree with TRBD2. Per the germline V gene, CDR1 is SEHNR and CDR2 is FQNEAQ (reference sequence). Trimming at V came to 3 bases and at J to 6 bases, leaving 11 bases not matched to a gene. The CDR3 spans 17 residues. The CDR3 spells CASSLGLATGGANEQFF. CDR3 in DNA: TGTGCCAGCAGCTTGGGACTAGCGACAGGCGGGGCCAATGAGCAGTTCTTC.

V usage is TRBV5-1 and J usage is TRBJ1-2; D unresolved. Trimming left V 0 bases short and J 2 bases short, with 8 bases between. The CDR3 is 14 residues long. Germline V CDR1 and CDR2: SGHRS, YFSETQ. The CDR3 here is CASSLELANYGYTF. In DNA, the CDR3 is TGCGCCAGCAGCTTGGAATTGGCCAACTATGGCTACACCTTC.

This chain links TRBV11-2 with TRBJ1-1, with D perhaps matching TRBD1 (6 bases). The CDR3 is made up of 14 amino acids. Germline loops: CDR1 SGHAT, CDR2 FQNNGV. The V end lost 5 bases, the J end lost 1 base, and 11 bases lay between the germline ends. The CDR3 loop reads CASSKQGTNTEAFF. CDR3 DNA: TGTGCCAGCAGCAAACAGGGAACGAACACTGAAGCTTTCTTT.

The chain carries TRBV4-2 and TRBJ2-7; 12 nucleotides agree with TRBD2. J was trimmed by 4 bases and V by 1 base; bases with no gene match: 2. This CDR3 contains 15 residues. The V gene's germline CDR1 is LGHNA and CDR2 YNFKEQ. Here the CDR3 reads CASSQGLAGAYEQYF. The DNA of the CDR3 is TGTGCCAGCAGCCAAGGACTAGCGGGAGCTTACGAGCAGTACTTC.